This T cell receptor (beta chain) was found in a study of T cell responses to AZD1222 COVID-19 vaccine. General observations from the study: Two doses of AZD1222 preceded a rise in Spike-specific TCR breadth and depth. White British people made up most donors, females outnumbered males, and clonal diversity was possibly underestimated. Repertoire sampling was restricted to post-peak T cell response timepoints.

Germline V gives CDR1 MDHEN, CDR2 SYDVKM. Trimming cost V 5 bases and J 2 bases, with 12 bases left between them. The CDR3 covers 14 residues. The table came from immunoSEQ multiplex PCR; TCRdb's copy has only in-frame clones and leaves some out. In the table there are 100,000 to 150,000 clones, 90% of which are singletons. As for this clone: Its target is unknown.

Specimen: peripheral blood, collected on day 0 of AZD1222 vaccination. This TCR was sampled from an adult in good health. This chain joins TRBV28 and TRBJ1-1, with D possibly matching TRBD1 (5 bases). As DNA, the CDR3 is TGTGCCAGCAGTCCGACCGGGGCCAACACTGAAGCTTTCTTT. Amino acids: CASSPTGANTEAFF.